This T cell receptor (beta chain) appears in the sequencing data of a study of T-cell reconstitution after alpha-beta-depleted transplantation in children. Deletions cut 7 bases from V and 0 bases from J, with 15 bases between. This CDR3 region has 16 residues. CDR1 is MNHEY, CDR2 SVGEGT, per germline. Construction of the TCRbeta library involved unique molecular identifiers. TCRdb reanalysed the PCR reads using MiXCR and keeps one entry per CDR3 protein. The table has over 70,000 distinct CDR3 sequences, 7% to 10% seen once; the top ten hold 5.5% to 8.5%. This clonotype has at least ten counts. This material consisted of PBMCs from the stem cell graft donor, taken from the stem cell graft. The TCR sequence derives from a human donor who donated a stem cell graft to a child with congenital amegakaryocytic thrombocytopenia. This chain connects TRBV6-2 or TRBV6-3 to TRBJ1-4; possibly TRBD1 for D (5 bases). CDR3 nucleotides: TGTGCCAGCACCCACGGGGCGGATGCAACTAATGAAAAACTGTTTTTT. Its protein is CASTHGADATNEKLFF.